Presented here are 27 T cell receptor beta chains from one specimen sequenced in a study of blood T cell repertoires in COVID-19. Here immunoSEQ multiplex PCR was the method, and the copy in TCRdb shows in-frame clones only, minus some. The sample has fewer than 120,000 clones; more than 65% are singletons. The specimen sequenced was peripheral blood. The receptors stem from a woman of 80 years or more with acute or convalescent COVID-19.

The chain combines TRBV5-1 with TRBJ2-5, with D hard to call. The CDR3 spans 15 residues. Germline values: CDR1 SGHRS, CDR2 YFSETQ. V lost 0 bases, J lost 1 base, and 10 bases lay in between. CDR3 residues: CASSLGAQTQETQYF. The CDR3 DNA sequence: TGCGCCAGCAGCTTGGGGGCCCAAACCCAAGAGACCCAGTACTTC.

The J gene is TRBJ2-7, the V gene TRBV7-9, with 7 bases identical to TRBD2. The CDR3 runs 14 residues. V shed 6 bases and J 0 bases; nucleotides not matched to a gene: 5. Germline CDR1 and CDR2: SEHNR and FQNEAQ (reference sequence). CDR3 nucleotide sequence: TGTGCCAGCAGGGAAAGCGGGGCCTCCTACGAGCAGTACTTC. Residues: CASRESGASYEQYF.

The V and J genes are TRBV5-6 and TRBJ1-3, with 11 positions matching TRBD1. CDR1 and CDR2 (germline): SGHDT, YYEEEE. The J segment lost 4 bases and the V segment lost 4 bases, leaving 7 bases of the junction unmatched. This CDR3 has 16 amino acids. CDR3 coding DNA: TGTGCCAGCAGCCCCAGGGACAGGGGGTTCGGAAACACCATATATTTT. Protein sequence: CASSPRDRGFGNTIYF.

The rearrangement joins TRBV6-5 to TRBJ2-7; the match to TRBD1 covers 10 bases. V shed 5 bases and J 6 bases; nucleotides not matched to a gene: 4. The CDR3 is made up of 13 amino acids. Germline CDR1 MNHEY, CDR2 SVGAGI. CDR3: CASSTGQGGEQYF. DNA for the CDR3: TGTGCCAGCAGTACCGGACAGGGGGGCGAGCAGTACTTC.

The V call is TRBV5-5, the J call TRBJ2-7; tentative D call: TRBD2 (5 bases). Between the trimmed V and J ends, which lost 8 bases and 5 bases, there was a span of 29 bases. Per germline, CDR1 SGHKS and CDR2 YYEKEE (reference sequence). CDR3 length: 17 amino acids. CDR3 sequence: CARPLAQAYAEDHEQYF. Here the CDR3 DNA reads TGTGCCAGACCTTTAGCCCAGGCTTACGCGGAGGACCACGAGCAGTACTTC. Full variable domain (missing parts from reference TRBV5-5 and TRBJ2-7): DAGVTQSPTHLIKTRGQQVTLRCSPISGHKSVSWYQQVLGQGPQFIFQYYEKEERGRGNFPDRFSARQFPNYSSELNVNALLLGDSALYLCARPLAQAYAEDHEQYFGPGTRLTVT.

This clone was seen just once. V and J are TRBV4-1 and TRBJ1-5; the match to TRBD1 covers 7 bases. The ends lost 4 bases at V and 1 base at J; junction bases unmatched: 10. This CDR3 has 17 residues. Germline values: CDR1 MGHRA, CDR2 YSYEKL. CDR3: CASSRQGRGLSNQPQHF. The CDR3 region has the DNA TGCGCCAGCAGCCGACAGGGACGCGGGTTGAGCAATCAGCCCCAGCATTTT.

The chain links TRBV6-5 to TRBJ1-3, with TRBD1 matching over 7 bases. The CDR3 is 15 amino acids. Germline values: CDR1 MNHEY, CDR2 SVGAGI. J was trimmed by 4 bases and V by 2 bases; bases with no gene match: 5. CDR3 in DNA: TGTGCCAGCAGTTACGGCCCGGGACAGGGAAACACCATATATTTT. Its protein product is CASSYGPGQGNTIYF.

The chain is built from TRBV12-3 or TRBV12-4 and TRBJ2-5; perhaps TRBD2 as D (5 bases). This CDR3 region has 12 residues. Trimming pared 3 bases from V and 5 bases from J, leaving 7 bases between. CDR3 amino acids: CASSFGGETQYF. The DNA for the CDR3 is TGTGCCAGCAGTTTCGGCGGGGAGACCCAGTACTTC.

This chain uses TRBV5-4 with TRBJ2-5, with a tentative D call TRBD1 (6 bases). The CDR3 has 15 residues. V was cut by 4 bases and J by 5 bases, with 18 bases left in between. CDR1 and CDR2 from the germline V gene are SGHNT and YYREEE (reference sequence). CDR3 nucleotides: TGTGCCAGCAGCCCAGGGACACAAAAAGCGGAGACCCAGTACTTC. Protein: CASSPGTQKAETQYF.

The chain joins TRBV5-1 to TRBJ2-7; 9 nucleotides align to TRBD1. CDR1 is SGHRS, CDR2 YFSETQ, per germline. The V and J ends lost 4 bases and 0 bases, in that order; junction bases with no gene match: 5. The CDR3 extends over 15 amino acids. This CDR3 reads CASSQGDRASYEQYF. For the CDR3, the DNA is TGCGCCAGCAGCCAAGGGGACAGGGCCTCCTACGAGCAGTACTTC. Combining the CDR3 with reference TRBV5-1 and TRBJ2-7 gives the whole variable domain KAGVTQTPRYLIKTRGQQVTLSCSPISGHRSVSWYQQTPGQGLQFLFEYFSETQRNKGNFPGRFSGRQFSNSRSEMNVSTLELGDSALYLCASSQGDRASYEQYFGPGTRLTVT.

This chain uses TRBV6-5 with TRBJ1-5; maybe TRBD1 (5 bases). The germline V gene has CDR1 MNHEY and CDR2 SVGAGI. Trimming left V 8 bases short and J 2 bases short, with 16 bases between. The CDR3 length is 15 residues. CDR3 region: CASGGEGRGNQPQHF. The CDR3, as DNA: TGTGCCAGCGGGGGGGAGGGTCGTGGCAATCAGCCCCAGCATTTT.

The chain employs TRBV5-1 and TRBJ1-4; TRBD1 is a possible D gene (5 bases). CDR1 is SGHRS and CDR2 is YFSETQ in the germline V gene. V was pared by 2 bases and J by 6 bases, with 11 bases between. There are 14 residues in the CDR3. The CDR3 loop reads CASSFRGGDEKLFF. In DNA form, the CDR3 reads TGCGCCAGCAGCTTCCGGGGCGGGGATGAAAAACTGTTTTTT. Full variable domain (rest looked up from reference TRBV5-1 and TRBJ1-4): KAGVTQTPRYLIKTRGQQVTLSCSPISGHRSVSWYQQTPGQGLQFLFEYFSETQRNKGNFPGRFSGRQFSNSRSEMNVSTLELGDSALYLCASSFRGGDEKLFFGSGTQLSVL.

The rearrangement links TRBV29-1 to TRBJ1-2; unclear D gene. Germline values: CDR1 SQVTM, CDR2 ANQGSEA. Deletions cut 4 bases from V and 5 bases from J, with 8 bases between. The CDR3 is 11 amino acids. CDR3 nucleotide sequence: TGCAGCGTTGTGAACATGTATGGCTACACCTTC. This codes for CSVVNMYGYTF. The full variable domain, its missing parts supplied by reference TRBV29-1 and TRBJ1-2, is SAVISQKPSRDICQRGTSLTIQCQVDSQVTMMFWYRQQPGQSLTLIATANQGSEATYESGFVIDKFPISRPNLTFSTLTVSNMSPEDSSIYLCSVVNMYGYTFGSGTRLTVV.

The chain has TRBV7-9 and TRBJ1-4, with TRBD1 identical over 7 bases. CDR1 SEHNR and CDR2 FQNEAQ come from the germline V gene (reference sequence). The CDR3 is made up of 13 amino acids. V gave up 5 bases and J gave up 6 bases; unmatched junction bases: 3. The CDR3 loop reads CASSIDRDEKLFF. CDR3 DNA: TGTGCCAGCAGCATAGACAGGGATGAAAAACTGTTTTTT.

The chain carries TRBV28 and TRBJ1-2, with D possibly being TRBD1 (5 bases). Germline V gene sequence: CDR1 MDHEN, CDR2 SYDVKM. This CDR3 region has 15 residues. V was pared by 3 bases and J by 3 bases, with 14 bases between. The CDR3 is CASSLGPPGDYGYTF. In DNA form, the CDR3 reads TGTGCCAGCAGTTTGGGACCGCCGGGGGACTATGGCTACACCTTC.

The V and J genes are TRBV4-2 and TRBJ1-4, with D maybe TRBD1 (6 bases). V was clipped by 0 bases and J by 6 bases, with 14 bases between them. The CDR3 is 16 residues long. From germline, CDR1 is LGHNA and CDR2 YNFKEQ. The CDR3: CASSQDVRGGDEKLFF. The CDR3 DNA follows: TGTGCCAGCAGCCAAGATGTCAGGGGAGGGGATGAAAAACTGTTTTTT.

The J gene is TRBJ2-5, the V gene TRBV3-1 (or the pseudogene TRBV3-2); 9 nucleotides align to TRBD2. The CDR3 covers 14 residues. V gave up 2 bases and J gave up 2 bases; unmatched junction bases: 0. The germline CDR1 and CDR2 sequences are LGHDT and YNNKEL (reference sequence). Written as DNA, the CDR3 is TGTGCCAGCAGCCAACTAGCGGGACAAGAGACCCAGTACTTC. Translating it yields CASSQLAGQETQYF.

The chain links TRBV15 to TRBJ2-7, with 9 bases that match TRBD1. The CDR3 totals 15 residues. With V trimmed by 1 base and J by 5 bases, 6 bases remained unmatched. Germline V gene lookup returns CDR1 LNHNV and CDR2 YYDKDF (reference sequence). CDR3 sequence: CATSRVRTGVDEQYF. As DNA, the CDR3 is TGTGCCACCAGCAGAGTTAGGACAGGGGTTGACGAGCAGTACTTC.

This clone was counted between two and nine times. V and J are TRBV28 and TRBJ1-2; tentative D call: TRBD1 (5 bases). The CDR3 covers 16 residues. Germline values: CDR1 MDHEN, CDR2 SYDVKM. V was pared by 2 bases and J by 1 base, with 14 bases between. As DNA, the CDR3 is TGTGCCAGCAGTTTAATAGGGGATCGAATTAACTATGGCTACACCTTC. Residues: CASSLIGDRINYGYTF.

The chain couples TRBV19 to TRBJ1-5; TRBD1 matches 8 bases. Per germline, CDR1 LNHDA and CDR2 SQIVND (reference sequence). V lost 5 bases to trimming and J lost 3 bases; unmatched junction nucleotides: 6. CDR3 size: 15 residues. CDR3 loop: CASSFGQGNNQPQHF. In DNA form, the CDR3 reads TGTGCCAGTAGTTTCGGACAGGGCAACAATCAGCCCCAGCATTTT.

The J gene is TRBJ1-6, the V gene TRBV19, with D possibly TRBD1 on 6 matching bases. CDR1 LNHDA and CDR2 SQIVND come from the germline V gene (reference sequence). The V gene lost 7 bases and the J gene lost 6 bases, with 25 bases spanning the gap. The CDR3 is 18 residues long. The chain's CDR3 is CASTSSAPGAAVNSPLHF. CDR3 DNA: TGTGCCAGTACCTCATCCGCCCCAGGGGCAGCCGTTAATTCACCCCTCCACTTT.

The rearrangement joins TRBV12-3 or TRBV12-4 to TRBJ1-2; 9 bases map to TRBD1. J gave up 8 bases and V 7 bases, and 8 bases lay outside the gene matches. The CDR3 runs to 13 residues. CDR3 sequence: CASTNLGQGGYTF. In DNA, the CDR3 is TGTGCCAGCACTAATTTGGGACAGGGAGGCTACACCTTC.

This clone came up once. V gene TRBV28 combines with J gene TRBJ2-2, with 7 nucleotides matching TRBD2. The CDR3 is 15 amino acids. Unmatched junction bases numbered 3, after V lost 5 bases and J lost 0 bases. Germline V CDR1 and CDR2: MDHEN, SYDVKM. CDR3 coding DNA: TGTGCCAGCAGTGTCGGGGGGACGAACACCGGGGAGCTGTTTTTT. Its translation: CASSVGGTNTGELFF.

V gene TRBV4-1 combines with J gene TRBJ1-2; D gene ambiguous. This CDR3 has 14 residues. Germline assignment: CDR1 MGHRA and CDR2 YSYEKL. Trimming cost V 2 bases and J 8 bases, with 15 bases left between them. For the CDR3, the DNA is TGCGCCAGCAGCCAAAGCCCTAACGAATGGGGCTACACCTTC. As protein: CASSQSPNEWGYTF.

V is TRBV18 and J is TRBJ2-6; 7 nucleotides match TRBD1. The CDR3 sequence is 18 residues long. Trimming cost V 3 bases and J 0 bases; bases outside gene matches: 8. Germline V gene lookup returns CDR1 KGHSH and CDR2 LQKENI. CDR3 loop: CASSPVQGLLSGANVLTF. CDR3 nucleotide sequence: TGTGCCAGCTCACCGGTACAGGGGTTACTCTCTGGGGCCAACGTCCTGACTTTC.

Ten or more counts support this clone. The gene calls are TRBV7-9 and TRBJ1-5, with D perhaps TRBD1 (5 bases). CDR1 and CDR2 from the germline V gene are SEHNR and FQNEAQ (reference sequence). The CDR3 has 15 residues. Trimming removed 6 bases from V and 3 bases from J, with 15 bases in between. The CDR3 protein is CASRGGGAFNQPQHF. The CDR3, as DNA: TGTGCCAGCAGGGGTGGAGGGGCCTTCAATCAGCCCCAGCATTTT.

For the CDR3, the DNA is TGTGCCAGCAGCTCTTTACAGGGGCAGGGCACTGAAGCTTTCTTT. Encoded protein: CASSSLQGQGTEAFF. The genes are TRBV7-8 and TRBJ1-1; 7 bases fit TRBD1. Germline V gene lookup returns CDR1 SGHVS and CDR2 FQNEAQ. V was pared by 4 bases and J by 4 bases, with 9 bases of the junction left unmatched. This CDR3 has 15 residues.